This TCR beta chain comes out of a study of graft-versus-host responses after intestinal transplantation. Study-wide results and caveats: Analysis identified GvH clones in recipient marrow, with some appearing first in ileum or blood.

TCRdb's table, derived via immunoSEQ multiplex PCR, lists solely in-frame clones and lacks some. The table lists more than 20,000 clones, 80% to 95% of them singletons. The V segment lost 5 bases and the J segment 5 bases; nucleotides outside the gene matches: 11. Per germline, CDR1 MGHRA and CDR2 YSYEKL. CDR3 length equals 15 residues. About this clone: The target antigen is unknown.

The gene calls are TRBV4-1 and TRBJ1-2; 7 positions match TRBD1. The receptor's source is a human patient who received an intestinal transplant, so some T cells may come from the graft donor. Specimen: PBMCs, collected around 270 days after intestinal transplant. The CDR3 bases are TGCGCCAGCAGCGTGTCGGAGGACAGGAGATATGGCTACACCTTC. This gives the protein CASSVSEDRRYGYTF.